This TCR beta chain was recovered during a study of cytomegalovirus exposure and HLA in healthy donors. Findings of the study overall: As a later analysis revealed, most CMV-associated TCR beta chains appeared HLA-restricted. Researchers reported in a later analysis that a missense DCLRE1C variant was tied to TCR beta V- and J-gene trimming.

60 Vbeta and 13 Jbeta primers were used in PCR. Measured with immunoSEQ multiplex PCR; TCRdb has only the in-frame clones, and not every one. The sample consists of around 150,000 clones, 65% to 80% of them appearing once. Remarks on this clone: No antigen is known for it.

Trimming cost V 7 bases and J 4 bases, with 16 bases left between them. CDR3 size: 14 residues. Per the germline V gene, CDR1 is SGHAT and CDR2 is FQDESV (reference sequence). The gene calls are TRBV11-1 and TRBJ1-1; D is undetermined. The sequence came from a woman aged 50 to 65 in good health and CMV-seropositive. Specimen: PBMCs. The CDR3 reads CASTPGGKFTEAFF. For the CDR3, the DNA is TGTGCCAGCACCCCTGGCGGCAAGTTCACTGAAGCTTTCTTT.